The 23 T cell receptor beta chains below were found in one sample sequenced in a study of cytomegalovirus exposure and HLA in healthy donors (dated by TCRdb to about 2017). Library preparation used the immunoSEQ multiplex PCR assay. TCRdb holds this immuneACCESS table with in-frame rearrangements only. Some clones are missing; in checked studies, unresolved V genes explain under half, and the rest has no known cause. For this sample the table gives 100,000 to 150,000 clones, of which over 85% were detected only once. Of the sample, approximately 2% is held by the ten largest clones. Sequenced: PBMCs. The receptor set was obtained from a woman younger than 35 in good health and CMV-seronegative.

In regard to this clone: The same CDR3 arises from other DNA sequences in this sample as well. DNA for the CDR3: TGTGCCAGCAGCCCCGGACTCGCCTCCTACGAGCAGTACTTC. Its protein is CASSPGLASYEQYF. The gene calls are TRBV7-9 and TRBJ2-7; D perhaps matches TRBD2 (5 bases). The CDR3 consists of 14 residues. The V end lost 5 bases, the J end lost 0 bases, and 11 bases lay between the germline ends. The germline CDR1 and CDR2 sequences are SEHNR and FQNEAQ (reference sequence).

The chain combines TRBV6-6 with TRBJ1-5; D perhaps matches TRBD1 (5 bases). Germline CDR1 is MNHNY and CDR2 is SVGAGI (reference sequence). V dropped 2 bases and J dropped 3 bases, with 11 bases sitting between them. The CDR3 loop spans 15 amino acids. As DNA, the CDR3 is TGTGCCAGCAGTTACGTACAGGCCTTCAATCAGCCCCAGCATTTT. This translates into CASSYVQAFNQPQHF.

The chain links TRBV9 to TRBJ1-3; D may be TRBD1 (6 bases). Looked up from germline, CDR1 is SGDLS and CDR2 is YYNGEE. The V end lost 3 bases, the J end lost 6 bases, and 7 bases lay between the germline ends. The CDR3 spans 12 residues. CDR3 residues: CASSGTENTIYF. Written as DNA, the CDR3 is TGTGCCAGCAGCGGGACAGAAAACACCATATATTTT.

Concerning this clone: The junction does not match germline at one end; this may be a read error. The CDR3 DNA follows: TGTGCCAACAGTGACCAGACAGGGGGCACTGAAGCTTTCTTT. Its protein product is CANSDQTGGTEAFF. This chain links TRBV6-1 with TRBJ1-1; 9 nucleotides agree with TRBD1. Germline V gives CDR1 MNHNS, CDR2 SASEGT. The CDR3 extends over 14 amino acids.

CDR3 bases: TGCGCCAGCAGTCCCCGACGGGGGAATGAAAAACTGTTTTTT. Translation: CASSPRRGNEKLFF. The chain is built from TRBV23-1 and TRBJ1-4; the D gene is possibly TRBD1 (5 bases). TRBV23-1 is flagged as an ORF with uncertain function. This CDR3 has 14 amino acids. Trimming removed 4 bases from V and 5 bases from J, with 11 bases in between.

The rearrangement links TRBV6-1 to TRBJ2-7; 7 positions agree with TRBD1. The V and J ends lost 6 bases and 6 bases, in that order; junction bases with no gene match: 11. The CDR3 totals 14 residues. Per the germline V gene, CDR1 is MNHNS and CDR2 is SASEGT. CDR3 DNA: TGTGCCAGCAGCGTTTCCGGGACAGTTGGCGAGCAGTACTTC. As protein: CASSVSGTVGEQYF.

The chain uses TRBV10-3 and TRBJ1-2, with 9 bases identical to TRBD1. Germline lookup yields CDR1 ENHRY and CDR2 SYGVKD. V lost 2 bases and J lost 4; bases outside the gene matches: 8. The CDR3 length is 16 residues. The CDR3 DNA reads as TGTGCCATCAGTGAGACAGGGGGCGGCAGACTCTATGGCTACACCTTC. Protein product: CAISETGGGRLYGYTF.

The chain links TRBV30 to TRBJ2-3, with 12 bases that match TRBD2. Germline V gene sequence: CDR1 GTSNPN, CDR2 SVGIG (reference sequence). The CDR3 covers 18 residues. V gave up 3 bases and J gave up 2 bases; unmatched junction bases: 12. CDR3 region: CAWRKTSGGILNTDTQYF. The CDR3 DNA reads TGTGCCTGGAGGAAGACTAGCGGGGGTATACTAAACACAGATACGCAGTATTTT.

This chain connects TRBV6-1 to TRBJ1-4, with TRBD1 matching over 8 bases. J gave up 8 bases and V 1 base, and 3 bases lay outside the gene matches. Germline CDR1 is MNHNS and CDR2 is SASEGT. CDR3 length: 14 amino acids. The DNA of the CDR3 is TGTGCCAGCAGTGAAGGACAGGGGTTCGAAAAACTGTTTTTT. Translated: CASSEGQGFEKLFF.

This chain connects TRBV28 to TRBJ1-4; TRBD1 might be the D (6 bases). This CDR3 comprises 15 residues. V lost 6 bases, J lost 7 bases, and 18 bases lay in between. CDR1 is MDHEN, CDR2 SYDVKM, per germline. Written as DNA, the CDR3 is TGTGCCAGCAGCCGACCGGGGGGGCTGGGTGAAAAACTGTTTTTT. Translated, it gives CASSRPGGLGEKLFF.

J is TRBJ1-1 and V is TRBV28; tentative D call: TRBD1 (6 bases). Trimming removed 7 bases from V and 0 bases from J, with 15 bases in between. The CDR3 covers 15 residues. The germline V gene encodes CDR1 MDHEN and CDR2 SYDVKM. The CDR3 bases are TGTGCCAGCACCCTGACAGGAACCATGAACACTGAAGCTTTCTTT. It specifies CASTLTGTMNTEAFF.

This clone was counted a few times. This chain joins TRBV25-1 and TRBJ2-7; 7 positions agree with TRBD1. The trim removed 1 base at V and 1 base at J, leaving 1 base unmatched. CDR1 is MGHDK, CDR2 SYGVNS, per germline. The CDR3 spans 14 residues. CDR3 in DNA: TGTGCCAGCAGTGAATTGGACAGGTCCTACGAGCAGTACTTC. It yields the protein CASSELDRSYEQYF.

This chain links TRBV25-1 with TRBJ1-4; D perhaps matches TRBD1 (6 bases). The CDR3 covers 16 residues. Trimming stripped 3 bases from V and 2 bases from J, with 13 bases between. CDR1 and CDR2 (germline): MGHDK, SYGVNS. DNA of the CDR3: TGTGCCAGCAGTGACAGGGGTGTAGCTACTAATGAAAAACTGTTTTTT. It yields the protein CASSDRGVATNEKLFF.

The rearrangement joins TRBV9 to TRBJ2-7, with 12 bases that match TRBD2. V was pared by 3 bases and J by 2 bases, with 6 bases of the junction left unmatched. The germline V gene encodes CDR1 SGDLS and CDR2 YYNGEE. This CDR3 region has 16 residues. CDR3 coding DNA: TGTGCCAGCAGCGCGTCGACTAGCGGGGGTCCCTACGAGCAGTACTTC. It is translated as CASSASTSGGPYEQYF.

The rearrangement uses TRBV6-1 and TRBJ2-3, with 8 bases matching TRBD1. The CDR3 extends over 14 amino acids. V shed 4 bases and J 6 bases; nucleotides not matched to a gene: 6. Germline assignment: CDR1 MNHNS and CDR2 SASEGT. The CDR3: CASSARTGPDTQYF. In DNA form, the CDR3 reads TGTGCCAGCAGTGCGCGGACAGGGCCTGATACGCAGTATTTT.

In DNA, the CDR3 is TGTGCCAGCAGTGAGGGACCCGGGGGTCAGCCCCAGCATTTT. It specifies CASSEGPGGQPQHF. The genes are TRBV2 and TRBJ1-5; D is possibly TRBD1 (5 bases). Germline V gives CDR1 SNHLY, CDR2 FYNNEI. The CDR3 length is 14 residues. V was clipped by 3 bases and J by 6 bases, with 12 bases between them.

The CDR3, as DNA: TGCGCCAGCAGCCAAGCCGGGACTACTCCCACCGGGGAGCTGTTTTTT. As protein: CASSQAGTTPTGELFF. The rearrangement links TRBV4-1 to TRBJ2-2; TRBD2 matches at 7 bases. With V trimmed by 1 base and J by 4 bases, 6 bases remained unmatched. This CDR3 contains 16 residues. Germline V gene lookup returns CDR1 MGHRA and CDR2 YSYEKL.

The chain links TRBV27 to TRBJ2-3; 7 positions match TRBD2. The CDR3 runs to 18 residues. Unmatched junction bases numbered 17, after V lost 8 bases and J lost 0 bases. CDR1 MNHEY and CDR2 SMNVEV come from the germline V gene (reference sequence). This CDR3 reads CASRITVLGLKSTDTQYF. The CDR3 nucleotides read TGTGCCAGCCGAATTACGGTCTTGGGACTAAAGAGCACAGATACGCAGTATTTT.

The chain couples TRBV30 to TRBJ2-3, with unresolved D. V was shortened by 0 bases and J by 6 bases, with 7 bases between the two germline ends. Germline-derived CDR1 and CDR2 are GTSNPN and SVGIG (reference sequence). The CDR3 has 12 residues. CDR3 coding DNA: TGTGCCTGGAGTGTACGTGGCGATACGCAGTATTTT. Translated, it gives CAWSVRGDTQYF.

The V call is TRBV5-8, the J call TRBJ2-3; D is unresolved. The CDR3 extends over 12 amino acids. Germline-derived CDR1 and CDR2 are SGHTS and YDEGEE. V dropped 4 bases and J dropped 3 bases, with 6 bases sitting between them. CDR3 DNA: TGTGCCAGCAGCCCTAGGACAGATACGCAGTATTTT. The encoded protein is CASSPRTDTQYF.

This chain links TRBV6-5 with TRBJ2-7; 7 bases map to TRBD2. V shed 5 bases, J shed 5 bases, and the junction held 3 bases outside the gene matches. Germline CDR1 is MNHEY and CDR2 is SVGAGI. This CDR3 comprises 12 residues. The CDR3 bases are TGTGCCAGCAGTCCCCGGGGGGACGAGCAGTACTTC. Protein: CASSPRGDEQYF.

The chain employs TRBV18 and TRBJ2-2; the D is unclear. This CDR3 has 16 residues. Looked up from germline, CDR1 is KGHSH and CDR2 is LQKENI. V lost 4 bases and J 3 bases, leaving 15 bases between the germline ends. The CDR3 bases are TGTGCCAGCTCACGTTATTGGCTAGGTCACACCGGGGAGCTGTTTTTT. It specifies CASSRYWLGHTGELFF.

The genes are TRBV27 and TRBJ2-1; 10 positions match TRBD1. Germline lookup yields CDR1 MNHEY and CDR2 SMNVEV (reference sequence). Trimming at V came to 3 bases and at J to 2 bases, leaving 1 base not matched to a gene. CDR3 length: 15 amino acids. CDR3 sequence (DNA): TGTGCCAGCAGTTTGGGACAGGGGACCTACAATGAGCAGTTCTTC. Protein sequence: CASSLGQGTYNEQFF.